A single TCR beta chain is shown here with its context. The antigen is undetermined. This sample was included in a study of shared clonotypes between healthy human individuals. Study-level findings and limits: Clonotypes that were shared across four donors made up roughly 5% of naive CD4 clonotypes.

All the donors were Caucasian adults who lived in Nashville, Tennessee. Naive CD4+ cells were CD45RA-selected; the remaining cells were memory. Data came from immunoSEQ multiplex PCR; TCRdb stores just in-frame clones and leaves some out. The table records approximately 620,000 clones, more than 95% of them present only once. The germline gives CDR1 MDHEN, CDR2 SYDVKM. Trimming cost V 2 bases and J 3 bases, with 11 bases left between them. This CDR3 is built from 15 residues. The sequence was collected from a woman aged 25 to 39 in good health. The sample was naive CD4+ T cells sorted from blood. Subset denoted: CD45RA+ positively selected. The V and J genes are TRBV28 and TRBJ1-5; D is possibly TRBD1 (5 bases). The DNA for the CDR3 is TGTGCCAGCAGTTTACGGGGGTTTGTCAATCAGCCCCAGCATTTT. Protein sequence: CASSLRGFVNQPQHF.